The clone carrying this TCR beta chain appeared a few times. This table comes from immunoSEQ multiplex PCR, and its TCRdb copy is limited to in-frame clones, with some not included. The data hold roughly 300,000 clones, with around nine tenths observed a single time. The source of the sample is a study of Ad26.COV2.S vaccination and SARS-CoV-2 variants. Treatment of the sample: about 20 received Ad26.COV2.S at low or high dose, single or two shots; five or six received placebo; per-sample allocation not given. Sampling took place 63 days after the first vaccine or placebo injection. The CDR3 sequence is 14 residues long. J gave up 2 bases and V 4 bases, and 1 base lay outside the gene matches. The germline CDR1 and CDR2 sequences are SGHRS and YFSETQ.

Source: peripheral blood, taken in a trial of Ad26.COV2.S vaccine versus placebo. The V and J genes are TRBV5-1 and TRBJ1-2, with 11 nucleotides matching TRBD1. This TCR derives from a person between 18 and 65 years old who received the Ad26.COV2.S COVID-19 vaccine or a placebo. As DNA, the CDR3 is TGCGCCAGCAGCCGGGACAGGGGGAACTATGGCTACACCTTC. This codes for CASSRDRGNYGYTF. The full variable domain, in which reference TRBV5-1 and TRBJ1-2 provide the parts outside the CDR3, is KAGVTQTPRYLIKTRGQQVTLSCSPISGHRSVSWYQQTPGQGLQFLFEYFSETQRNKGNFPGRFSGRQFSNSRSEMNVSTLELGDSALYLCASSRDRGNYGYTFGSGTRLTVV.